The 28 T cell receptor beta chains reported below all come from one sample, sequenced in a study of T cells after yellow fever vaccination. TCRdb fed the 5' RACE reads into MiXCR, producing one record per CDR3 protein. The data contain 300,000 to 400,000 distinct CDR3 sequences, approximately 4% of them singletons. This specimen consisted of PBMCs, obtained 5 days after the yellow fever booster vaccination. The receptor set was obtained from a young man who received the YFV17D yellow fever vaccine.

The table lists this clonotype with many counts. The chain recombines TRBV7-2 with TRBJ1-2; 9 bases agree with TRBD1. Germline V CDR1 and CDR2: SGHTA, FQGNSA. This CDR3 is 15 amino acids long. V trimming: 2 bases; J trimming: 7 bases; junction bases outside the gene matches: 8. CDR3 sequence (DNA): TGTGCCAGCAGCTTAACCTCGGACAGGGGCTTTGGCTACACCTTC. Its translation: CASSLTSDRGFGYTF.

This clonotype was recorded many times. The J gene is TRBJ1-2, the V gene TRBV6-2 or TRBV6-3, with 10 bases identical to TRBD1. Trimming took 6 bases from V and 8 from J; bases not matched to a gene: 15. This CDR3 region has 16 residues. Germline-derived CDR1 and CDR2 are MNHEY and SVGEGT. The chain's CDR3 is CASRPDRGRRIDGYTF. CDR3 DNA sequence: TGTGCCAGCAGACCTGACAGGGGGCGAAGGATAGACGGCTACACCTTC.

This clonotype was seen repeatedly, ten times or more. The chain links TRBV6-6 to TRBJ1-5; D remains unclear. This CDR3 spans 13 amino acids. CDR1 MNHNY and CDR2 SVGAGI come from the germline V gene (reference sequence). V gave up 7 bases and J gave up 1 base, with 8 bases separating them. In DNA form, the CDR3 reads TGTGCCAGCACCACGAGGAGCAATCAGCCCCAGCATTTT. This sequence encodes CASTTRSNQPQHF.

The chain joins TRBV5-4 to TRBJ2-3, with a weak D call TRBD2 (5 bases). V was clipped by 3 bases and J by 2 bases, with 10 bases between them. Germline-derived CDR1 and CDR2 are SGHNT and YYREEE (reference sequence). This CDR3 has 14 residues. Written as DNA, the CDR3 is TGTGCCAGCAGCTCGCGGACTGACACAGATACGCAGTATTTT. This encodes CASSSRTDTDTQYF.

This clonotype occurred many times. The rearrangement joins TRBV28 to TRBJ1-2; maybe TRBD1 (5 bases). Germline CDR1 and CDR2: MDHEN and SYDVKM. CDR3 length: 14 residues. The V end was cut by 3 bases, the J end by 4 bases, with 12 bases between. CDR3 coding DNA: TGTGCCAGCAGTTTCCAGGGTTTGGGCTATGGCTACACCTTC. Amino acid sequence: CASSFQGLGYGYTF.

This clonotype was recorded a few times. The chain couples TRBV29-1 to TRBJ1-1; D unresolved. V dropped 6 bases and J dropped 2 bases, with 16 bases sitting between them. Germline V gene sequence: CDR1 SQVTM, CDR2 ANQGSEA. The CDR3 contains 14 residues. The CDR3 bases are TGCAGCGTCTCCCTAAACGCGGGAAACACTGAAGCTTTCTTT. Protein sequence: CSVSLNAGNTEAFF.

V usage is TRBV20-1 and J usage is TRBJ1-1; D remains unclear. Germline CDR1 and CDR2: DFQATT and SNEGSKA (reference sequence). V was cut by 2 bases and J by 1 base, with 14 bases left in between. The CDR3 spans 15 residues. The CDR3 loop is CSARPSEFGNTEAFF. CDR3 bases: TGCAGTGCTAGACCCTCCGAGTTCGGGAACACTGAAGCTTTCTTT.

This clonotype was counted ten times or more. The chain combines TRBV6-5 with TRBJ2-2, with no clear D. Germline V lookup: CDR1 MNHEY, CDR2 SVGAGI. Trimming stripped 2 bases from V and 4 bases from J, with 8 bases between. This CDR3 spans 14 amino acids. This chain's CDR3 is CASSYRDGTGELFF. As DNA, the CDR3 is TGTGCCAGCAGTTACAGGGATGGCACCGGGGAGCTGTTTTTT.

At least ten counts were recorded for this clonotype. J is TRBJ1-2 and V is TRBV4-1; no reliable D call. Germline V gives CDR1 MGHRA, CDR2 YSYEKL. The CDR3 runs to 15 residues. The V end lost 0 bases, the J end lost 4 bases, and 12 bases lay between the germline ends. CDR3 protein: CASSQDPGGFYGYTF. The CDR3 coding sequence is TGCGCCAGCAGCCAAGATCCCGGAGGGTTCTATGGCTACACCTTC.

This clonotype was seen repeatedly, ten times or more. The CDR3: CASSLPGQHSPLHF. The CDR3 DNA reads as TGTGCCAGCAGCTTACCGGGACAGCATTCACCCCTCCACTTT. The chain uses TRBV7-2 and TRBJ1-6; 7 bases fit TRBD1. The J segment lost 8 bases and the V segment lost 2 bases, leaving 3 bases of the junction unmatched. The CDR3 is made up of 14 amino acids. Germline loops: CDR1 SGHTA, CDR2 FQGNSA.

This clonotype was seen repeatedly, ten times or more. V is TRBV7-3 and J is TRBJ2-1; no reliable D call. V was cut by 0 bases and J by 8 bases, with 8 bases left in between. Germline lookup yields CDR1 SGHTA and CDR2 FQGTGA. The CDR3 covers 13 residues. CDR3 in DNA: TGTGCCAGCAGCTTAACGGGCGGCCATGAGCAGTTCTTC. It encodes CASSLTGGHEQFF.

The CDR3 here is CASSPGAGTQPQHF. As DNA, the CDR3 is TGTGCCAGCTCACCAGGGGCAGGGACTCAGCCCCAGCATTTT. The chain has TRBV18 and TRBJ1-5, with a possible D match to TRBD1 (5 bases). Trimming removed 2 bases from V and 6 bases from J, with 11 bases in between. CDR3 length equals 14 residues. Per germline, CDR1 KGHSH and CDR2 LQKENI.

This clonotype was detected many times. The gene calls are TRBV5-1 and TRBJ1-2, with 8 positions matching TRBD1. The CDR3 totals 14 residues. CDR1 and CDR2 (germline): SGHRS, YFSETQ. V shed 4 bases, J shed 4 bases, and the junction held 6 bases outside the gene matches. The CDR3 loop is CASSPGQGSYGYTF. DNA for the CDR3: TGCGCCAGCAGCCCCGGACAGGGATCCTATGGCTACACCTTC. Supplemented by reference TRBV5-1 and TRBJ1-2, the full variable domain reads KAGVTQTPRYLIKTRGQQVTLSCSPISGHRSVSWYQQTPGQGLQFLFEYFSETQRNKGNFPGRFSGRQFSNSRSEMNVSTLELGDSALYLCASSPGQGSYGYTFGSGTRLTVV.

Note on this clonotype: A read error may explain this, as a much larger clone is one base away. Since no conserved phenylalanine or tryptophan closes the CDR3, a read error is the likely cause. This chain links TRBV11-2 with TRBJ2-5, with D unclear. Germline lookup yields CDR1 SGHAT and CDR2 FQNNGV. This CDR3 spans 13 amino acids. Trimming cost V 4 bases and J 2 bases, with 8 bases left between them. CDR3 coding DNA: TGTGCCAGCAGCTCCCGATTACAAGAGACCCAGTACCTC. This codes for CASSSRLQETQYL.

The chain links TRBV4-3 to TRBJ2-5, with TRBD2 matching over 10 bases. V lost 1 base, J lost 3 bases, and 5 bases stayed unmatched. Germline-derived CDR1 and CDR2 are LGHNA and YSLEER. The CDR3 covers 16 residues. The CDR3 bases are TGCGCCAGCAGCCAAGGGGCCAGCGGGGGGGAAGAGACCCAGTACTTC. It translates to CASSQGASGGEETQYF.

This clonotype came up many times. The rearrangement links TRBV12-3 or TRBV12-4 to TRBJ2-2, with 10 bases that match TRBD2. J was trimmed by 5 bases and V by 6 bases; bases with no gene match: 3. The CDR3 consists of 14 residues. The chain's CDR3 is CASSPGLATGELFF. CDR3 DNA sequence: TGTGCCAGCAGCCCGGGACTAGCGACCGGGGAGCTGTTTTTT.

V gene TRBV20-1 combines with J gene TRBJ2-1; D gene ambiguous. The CDR3 runs 14 residues. V was shortened by 8 bases and J by 1 base, with 15 bases between the two germline ends. CDR1 and CDR2 (germline): DFQATT, SNEGSKA (reference sequence). DNA for the CDR3: TGCAGTTCTCTCGGGCGCGGATCCTACAATGAGCAGTTCTTC. Translated, it gives CSSLGRGSYNEQFF.

There are many counts of this clonotype. The J gene is TRBJ2-5, the V gene TRBV12-3 or TRBV12-4, with a tentative D call TRBD1 (6 bases). The V end was cut by 4 bases, the J end by 4 bases, with 13 bases between. The CDR3 has 14 residues. CDR3 amino acids: CASSSPGVRETQYF. CDR3 DNA sequence: TGTGCCAGCAGTTCTCCAGGGGTCCGAGAGACCCAGTACTTC.

CDR3 DNA: TGTGCCAGCAAAATCAACCCTCATAATGAAAAACTGTTTTTT. Amino acids: CASKINPHNEKLFF. The chain employs TRBV6-5 and TRBJ1-4, with D uncertain. The CDR3 extends over 14 amino acids. CDR1 is MNHEY and CDR2 is SVGAGI in the germline V gene. The V gene lost 7 bases and the J gene lost 4 bases, with 13 bases spanning the gap.

On this clonotype: Relative to the germline gene, one junction end is altered; a read error may explain this. The rearrangement links TRBV7-9 to TRBJ1-6; 7 bases are shared with TRBD1. The germline CDR1 and CDR2 sequences are SEHNR and FQNEAQ (reference sequence). This CDR3 is built from 14 residues. The DNA of the CDR3 is TGTGCCAGCAGAAGGGGGCCGTATGATTCACGCCTCCACTTT. Residues: CASRRGPYDSRLHF.

The chain links TRBV7-9 to TRBJ2-1, with D maybe TRBD1 (6 bases). Trimming removed 4 bases at V and 14 bases at J, with 15 bases between. Germline V gene data show CDR1 as SEHNR and CDR2 as FQNEAQ (reference sequence). This CDR3 spans 12 amino acids. CDR3 sequence: CASSYDRSIKFF. The CDR3 DNA reads TGTGCCAGCAGCTATGACAGGTCTATCAAGTTCTTC.

This clonotype has just a few counts. This chain joins TRBV20-1 and TRBJ2-6; maybe TRBD1 (5 bases). The CDR3 length is 14 residues. CDR1 is DFQATT, CDR2 SNEGSKA, per germline (reference sequence). V lost 3 bases and J lost 2, with 8 bases in between. DNA of the CDR3: TGCAGTGCTAGCTCAGGGACTGGGGCCAACGTCCTGACTTTC. Residues: CSASSGTGANVLTF.

This clonotype was picked up a small number of times. The chain combines TRBV27 with TRBJ1-6, with D possibly matching TRBD1 (5 bases). CDR1 is MNHEY, CDR2 SMNVEV, per germline (reference sequence). The CDR3 has 15 amino acids. The V and J ends lost 2 bases and 6 bases respectively, with 11 bases between them. CDR3 protein: CASSLVGRGNSPLHF. The CDR3 coding sequence is TGTGCCAGCAGTTTAGTGGGGCGCGGTAATTCACCCCTCCACTTT.

This clonotype was observed many times. The rearrangement uses TRBV10-3 and TRBJ2-5; 7 nucleotides line up with TRBD1. The germline V gene encodes CDR1 ENHRY and CDR2 SYGVKD. The CDR3 runs 14 residues. J lost 3 bases, V lost 4 bases, and 5 bases had no gene match. CDR3 protein: CAISAGQQKETQYF. CDR3 DNA: TGTGCCATCAGTGCGGGACAGCAAAAAGAGACCCAGTACTTC.

This clonotype was seen a few times. The chain is built from TRBV20-1 and TRBJ1-4; D gene uncertain. The CDR3 extends over 11 amino acids. Germline V CDR1 and CDR2: DFQATT, SNEGSKA (reference sequence). The V gene lost 4 bases and the J gene lost 3 bases, with 3 bases spanning the gap. The DNA for the CDR3 is TGCAGTGCTACGTCTAATGAAAAACTGTTTTTT. Its translation is CSATSNEKLFF.

The chain links TRBV12-3 or TRBV12-4 to TRBJ2-7; no definite D call. This CDR3 region has 14 residues. V lost 6 bases and J 3 bases, leaving 15 bases between the germline ends. CDR3: CASSYFGPGYEQYV. In nucleotides, the CDR3 is TGTGCCAGCAGCTACTTTGGTCCGGGCTACGAGCAGTACGTC.

The J gene is TRBJ2-3, the V gene TRBV11-3, with TRBD2 matching 7 bases. This CDR3 comprises 14 residues. Germline loops: CDR1 SGHNT, CDR2 YENEEA. After removal of 6 bases from V and 3 bases from J, the junction contained 6 bases not matched to a gene. The CDR3 region is CASSPGRGTDTQYF. For the CDR3, the DNA is TGTGCCAGCAGTCCGGGGCGGGGGACAGATACGCAGTATTTT.

The chain links TRBV5-4 to TRBJ2-5; the D call may be TRBD1 or TRBD2 (5 bases each). CDR1 and CDR2 from the germline V gene are SGHNT and YYREEE (reference sequence). The V and J ends lost 1 base and 9 bases respectively, with 19 bases between them. The CDR3 spans 15 residues. The CDR3 nucleotides are TGTGCCAGCAGCTTGCCCGGGGCCTCAGTGGGGGCCCAGTACTTC. Encoded protein: CASSLPGASVGAQYF.